The present T cell receptor beta chain was sequenced within a study of shared clonotypes between healthy human individuals. The investigators split CD4+ cells into a CD45RA+ naive subset and a CD45RA-negative memory subset. Libraries were prepared by immunoSEQ multiplex PCR; TCRdb keeps only in-frame clonotypes and omits some of them. The table lists 300,000 or so clones, approximately 79% of them singletons. General study points: Enrolling few donors narrowed the genetic and exposure-history diversity that was represented. Memory subsets had estimated richness that was generally smaller than that of naive subsets.

This clone was counted a few times. Its specificity is not known. Trimming cost V 0 bases and J 0 bases, with 9 bases left between them. Germline V gene sequence: CDR1 SGHRS, CDR2 YFSETQ. The CDR3 loop spans 15 amino acids. The sequenced material came from memory CD4+ T cells sorted from blood. Subset: CD45RA-negative fraction. The receptor's source is a man aged 25 to 40 in good health. The rearrangement links TRBV5-1 to TRBJ1-1; D is undetermined. The CDR3 sequence: CASSLASGLNTEAFF. CDR3 nucleotides: TGCGCCAGCAGCTTGGCCTCAGGCCTGAACACTGAAGCTTTCTTT.